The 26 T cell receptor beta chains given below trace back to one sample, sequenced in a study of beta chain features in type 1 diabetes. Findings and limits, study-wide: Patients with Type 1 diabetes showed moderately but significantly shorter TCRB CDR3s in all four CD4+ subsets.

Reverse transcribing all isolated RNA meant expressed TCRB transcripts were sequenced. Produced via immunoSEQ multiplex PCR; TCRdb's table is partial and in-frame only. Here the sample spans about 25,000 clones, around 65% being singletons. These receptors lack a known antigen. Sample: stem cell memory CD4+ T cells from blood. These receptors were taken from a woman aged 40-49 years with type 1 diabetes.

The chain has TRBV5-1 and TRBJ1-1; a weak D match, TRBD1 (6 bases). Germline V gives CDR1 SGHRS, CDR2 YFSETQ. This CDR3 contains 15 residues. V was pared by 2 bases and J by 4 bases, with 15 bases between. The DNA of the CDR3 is TGCGCCAGCAGCTTAGGGCAGGGGATGAGCACTGAAGCTTTCTTT. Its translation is CASSLGQGMSTEAFF.

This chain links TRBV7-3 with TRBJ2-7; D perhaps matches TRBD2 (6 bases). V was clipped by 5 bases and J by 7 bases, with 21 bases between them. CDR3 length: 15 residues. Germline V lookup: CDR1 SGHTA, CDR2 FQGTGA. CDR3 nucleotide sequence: TGTGCCAGCAGCCTTGGGACTCGTCTCGTGGGGGAGCAGTACTTC. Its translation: CASSLGTRLVGEQYF.

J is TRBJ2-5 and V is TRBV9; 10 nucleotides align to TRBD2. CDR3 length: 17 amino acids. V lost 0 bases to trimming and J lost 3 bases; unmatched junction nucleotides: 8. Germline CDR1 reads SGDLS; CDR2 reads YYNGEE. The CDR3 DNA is TGTGCCAGCAGCGTAGTTGGCCTTCTAGCGGGAGAAGAGACCCAGTACTTC. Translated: CASSVVGLLAGEETQYF.

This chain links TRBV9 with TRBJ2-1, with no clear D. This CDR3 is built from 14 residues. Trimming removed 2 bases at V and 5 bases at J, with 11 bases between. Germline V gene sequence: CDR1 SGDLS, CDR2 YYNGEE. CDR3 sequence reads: CASSVTDGDNEQFF. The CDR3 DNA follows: TGTGCCAGCAGCGTCACAGACGGTGACAATGAGCAGTTCTTC.

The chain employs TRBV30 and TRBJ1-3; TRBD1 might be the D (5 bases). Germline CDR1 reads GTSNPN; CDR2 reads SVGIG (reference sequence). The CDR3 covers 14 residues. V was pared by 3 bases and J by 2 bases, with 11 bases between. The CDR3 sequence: CAWRGPSPGNTIYF. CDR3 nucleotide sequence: TGTGCCTGGAGGGGGCCAAGCCCTGGAAACACCATATATTTT.

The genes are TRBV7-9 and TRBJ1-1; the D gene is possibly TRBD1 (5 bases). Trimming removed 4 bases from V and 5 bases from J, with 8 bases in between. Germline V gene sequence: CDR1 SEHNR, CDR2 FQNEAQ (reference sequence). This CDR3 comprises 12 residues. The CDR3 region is CASSWGDTEAFF. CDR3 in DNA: TGTGCCAGCAGCTGGGGGGATACTGAAGCTTTCTTT.

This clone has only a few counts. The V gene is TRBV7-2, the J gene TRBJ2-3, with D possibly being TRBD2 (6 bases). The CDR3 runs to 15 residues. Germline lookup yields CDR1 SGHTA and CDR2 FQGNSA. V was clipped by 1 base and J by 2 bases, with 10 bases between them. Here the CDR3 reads CASSLEGGATDTQYF. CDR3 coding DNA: TGTGCCAGCAGCTTAGAGGGCGGGGCCACAGATACGCAGTATTTT.

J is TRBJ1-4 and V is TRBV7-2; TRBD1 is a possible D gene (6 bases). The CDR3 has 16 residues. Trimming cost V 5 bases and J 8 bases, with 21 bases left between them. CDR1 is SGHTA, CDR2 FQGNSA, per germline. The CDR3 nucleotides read TGTGCCAGCAGCCAAGACCGGAGTGGGGGCTCCGAAAAACTGTTTTTT. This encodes CASSQDRSGGSEKLFF.

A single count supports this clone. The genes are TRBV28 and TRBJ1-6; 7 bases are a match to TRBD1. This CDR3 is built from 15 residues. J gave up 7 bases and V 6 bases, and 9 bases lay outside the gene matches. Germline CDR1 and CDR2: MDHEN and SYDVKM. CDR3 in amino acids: CASRPGGQSNSPLHF. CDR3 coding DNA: TGTGCCAGCAGACCAGGGGGACAGTCGAATTCACCCCTCCACTTT.

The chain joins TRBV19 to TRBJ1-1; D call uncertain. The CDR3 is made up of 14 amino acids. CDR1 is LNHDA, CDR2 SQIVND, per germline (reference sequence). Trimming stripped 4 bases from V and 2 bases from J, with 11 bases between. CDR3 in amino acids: CASSTLTENTEAFF. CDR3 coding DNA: TGTGCCAGTAGTACCCTTACAGAAAACACTGAAGCTTTCTTT.

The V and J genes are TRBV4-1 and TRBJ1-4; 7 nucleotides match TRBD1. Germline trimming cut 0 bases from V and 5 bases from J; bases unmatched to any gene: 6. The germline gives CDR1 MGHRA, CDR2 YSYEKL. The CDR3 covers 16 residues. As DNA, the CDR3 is TGCGCCAGCAGCCAAGATCGGAGACAGGGAAATGAAAAACTGTTTTTT. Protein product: CASSQDRRQGNEKLFF.

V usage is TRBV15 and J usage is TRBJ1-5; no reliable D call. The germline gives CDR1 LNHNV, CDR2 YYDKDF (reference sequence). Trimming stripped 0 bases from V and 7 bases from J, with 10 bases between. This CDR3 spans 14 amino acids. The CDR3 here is CATSRERARQPQHF. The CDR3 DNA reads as TGTGCCACCAGCAGAGAGAGGGCTAGGCAGCCCCAGCATTTT.

The CDR3 protein is CASSLTGTLDTEAFF. Here the CDR3 DNA reads TGTGCCAGCAGCTTAACAGGGACTTTAGACACTGAAGCTTTCTTT. The genes are TRBV7-3 and TRBJ1-1; D perhaps matches TRBD1 (5 bases). Germline-derived CDR1 and CDR2 are SGHTA and FQGTGA. V shed 0 bases and J shed 3 bases, with 11 bases lying between them. This CDR3 is built from 15 residues.

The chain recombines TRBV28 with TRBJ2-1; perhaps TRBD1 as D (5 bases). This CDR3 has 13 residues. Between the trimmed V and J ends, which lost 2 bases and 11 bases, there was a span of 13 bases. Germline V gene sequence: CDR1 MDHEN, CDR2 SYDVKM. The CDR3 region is CASSLQTVKKQFF. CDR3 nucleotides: TGTGCCAGCAGTTTACAGACAGTCAAGAAGCAGTTCTTC. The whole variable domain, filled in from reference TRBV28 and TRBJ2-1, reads DVKVTQSSRYLVKRTGEKVFLECVQDMDHENMFWYRQDPGLGLRLIYFSYDVKMKEKGDIPEGYSVSREKKERFSLILESASTNQTSMYLCASSLQTVKKQFFGPGTRLTVL.

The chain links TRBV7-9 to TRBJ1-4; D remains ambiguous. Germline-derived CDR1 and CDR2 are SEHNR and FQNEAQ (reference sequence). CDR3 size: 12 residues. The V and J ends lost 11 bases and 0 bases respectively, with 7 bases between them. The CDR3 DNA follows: TGTGCCGTAGCGTCAACTAATGAAAAACTGTTTTTT. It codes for CAVASTNEKLFF. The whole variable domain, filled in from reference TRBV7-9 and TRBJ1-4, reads DTGVSQNPRHKITKRGQNVTFRCDPISEHNRLYWYRQTLGQGPEFLTYFQNEAQLEKSRLLSDRFSAERPKGSFSTLEIQRTEQGDSAMYLCAVASTNEKLFFGSGTQLSVL.

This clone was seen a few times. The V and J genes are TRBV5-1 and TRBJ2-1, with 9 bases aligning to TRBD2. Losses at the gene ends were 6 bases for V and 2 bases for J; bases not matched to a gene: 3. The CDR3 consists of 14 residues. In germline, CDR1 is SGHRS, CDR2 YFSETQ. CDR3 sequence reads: CASKAGGAYNEQFF. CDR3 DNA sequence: TGCGCCAGCAAAGCGGGAGGTGCCTACAATGAGCAGTTCTTC. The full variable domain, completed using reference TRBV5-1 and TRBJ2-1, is KAGVTQTPRYLIKTRGQQVTLSCSPISGHRSVSWYQQTPGQGLQFLFEYFSETQRNKGNFPGRFSGRQFSNSRSEMNVSTLELGDSALYLCASKAGGAYNEQFFGPGTRLTVL.

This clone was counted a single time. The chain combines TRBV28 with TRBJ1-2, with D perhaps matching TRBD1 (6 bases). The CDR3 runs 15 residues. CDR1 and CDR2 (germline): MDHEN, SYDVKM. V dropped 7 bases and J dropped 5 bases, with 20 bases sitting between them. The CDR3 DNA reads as TGTGCCAGCACCGCTCCCGCGGGGGCGCTTTATGGCTACACCTTC. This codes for CASTAPAGALYGYTF.

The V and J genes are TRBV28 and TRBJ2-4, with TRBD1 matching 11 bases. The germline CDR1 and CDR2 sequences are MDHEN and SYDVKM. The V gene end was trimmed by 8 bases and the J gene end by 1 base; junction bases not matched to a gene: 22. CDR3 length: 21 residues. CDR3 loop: CASDGWVRTGGSYVAKNIQYF. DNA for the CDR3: TGTGCCAGCGACGGTTGGGTTAGGACAGGGGGCTCGTATGTCGCCAAAAACATTCAGTACTTC.

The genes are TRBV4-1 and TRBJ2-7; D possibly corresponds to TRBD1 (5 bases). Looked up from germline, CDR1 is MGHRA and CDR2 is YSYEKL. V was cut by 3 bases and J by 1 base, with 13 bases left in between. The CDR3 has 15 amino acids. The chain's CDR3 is CASSHLLTGSYEQYF. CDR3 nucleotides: TGCGCCAGCAGCCACCTTCTTACAGGTTCCTACGAGCAGTACTTC.

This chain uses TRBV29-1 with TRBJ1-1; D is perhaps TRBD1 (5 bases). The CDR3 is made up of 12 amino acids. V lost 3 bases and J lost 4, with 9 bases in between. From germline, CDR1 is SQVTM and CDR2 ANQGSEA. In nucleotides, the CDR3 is TGCAGCGTTGATCGGGGGTCCACTGAAGCTTTCTTT. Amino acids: CSVDRGSTEAFF.

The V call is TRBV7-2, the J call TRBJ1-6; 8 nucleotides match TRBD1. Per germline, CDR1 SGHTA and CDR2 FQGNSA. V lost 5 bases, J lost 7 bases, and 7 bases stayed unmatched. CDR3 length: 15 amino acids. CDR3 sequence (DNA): TGTGCCAGCAGCACTAAACAGGGGGGGAATTCACCCCTCCACTTT. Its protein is CASSTKQGGNSPLHF.

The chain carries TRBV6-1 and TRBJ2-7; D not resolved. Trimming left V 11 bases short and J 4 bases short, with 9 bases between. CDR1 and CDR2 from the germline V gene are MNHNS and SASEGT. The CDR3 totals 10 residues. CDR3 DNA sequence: TGTGCCGGAGTCCGATACGAGCAGTACTTC. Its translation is CAGVRYEQYF.

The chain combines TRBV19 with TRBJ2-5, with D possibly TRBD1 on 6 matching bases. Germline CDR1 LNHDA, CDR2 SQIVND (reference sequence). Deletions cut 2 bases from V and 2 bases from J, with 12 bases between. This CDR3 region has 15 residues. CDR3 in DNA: TGTGCCAGTAGTATATTGGGGACACCTCAAGAGACCCAGTACTTC. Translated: CASSILGTPQETQYF.

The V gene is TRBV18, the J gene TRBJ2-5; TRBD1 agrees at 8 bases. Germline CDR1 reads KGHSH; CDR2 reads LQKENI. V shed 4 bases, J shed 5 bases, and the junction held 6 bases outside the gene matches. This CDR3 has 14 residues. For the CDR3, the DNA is TGTGCCAGCTCACTTGACAGGGGCCGGGAGACCCAGTACTTC. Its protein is CASSLDRGRETQYF.

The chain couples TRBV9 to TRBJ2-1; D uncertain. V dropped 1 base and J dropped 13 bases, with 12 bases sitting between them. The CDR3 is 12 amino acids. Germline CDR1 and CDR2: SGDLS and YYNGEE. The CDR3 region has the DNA TGTGCCAGCAGCGTAACCCCAGGCCTACAGTTCTTC. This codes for CASSVTPGLQFF.

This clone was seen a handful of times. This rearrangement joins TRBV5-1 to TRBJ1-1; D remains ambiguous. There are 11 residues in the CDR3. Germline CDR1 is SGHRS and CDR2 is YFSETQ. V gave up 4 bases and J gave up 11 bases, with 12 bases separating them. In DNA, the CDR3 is TGCGCCAGCAGCAGTGGACTGGAGGCTTTCTTT. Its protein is CASSSGLEAFF.